These T cell receptor beta chains were read from a single sample in a study of blood T cell repertoires in COVID-19. The table came from immunoSEQ multiplex PCR; TCRdb's copy has only in-frame clones and leaves some out. The sample lists about 320,000 clones; under 90% were seen once. Sequencing used peripheral blood. These receptor sequences come from a woman in her 30s with COVID-19, enrolled during active disease. The CDR3 runs from the conserved cysteine through the conserved F or W. The order of the fields is J gene, clone size, D gene, V gene, CDR3 protein, CDR3 DNA. A D gene is named only where the DNA matches it firmly. Some rows mark clone size as missing; the rest say once, few, many or name a class of expanded clone.

>TRBJ2-7|NA|NA|TRBV4-1
CASSQVAGGVEQYF
TGCGCCAGCAGCCAAGTGGCGGGCGGGGTCGAGCAGTACTTC
>TRBJ2-7|NA|TRBD2|TRBV7-8
CASSLGASGGLGEQYF
TGTGCCAGCAGCTTAGGGGCTAGCGGGGGGTTAGGCGAGCAGTACTTC
>TRBJ2-7|NA|NA|TRBV14
CASSLSYEQYF
TGTGCCAGCAGCTTATCCTACGAGCAGTACTTC
>TRBJ1-3|NA|NA|TRBV7-8
CASSPLDLYSGNTIYF
TGTGCCAGCAGCCCCCTTGACTTGTACTCTGGAAACACCATATATTTT
>TRBJ1-1|NA|NA|TRBV5-1
CASSLVQGLNTEAFF
TGCGCCAGCAGCTTGGTTCAGGGGTTGAACACTGAAGCTTTCTTT
>TRBJ2-5|NA|NA|TRBV28
CASSLQSIGGSGRMTQYF
TGTGCCAGCAGTCTCCAAAGTATTGGGGGGTCGGGGCGTATGACCCAGTACTTC
>TRBJ1-1|NA|TRBD1|TRBV7-9
CASSLARDSWGTEAFF
TGTGCCAGCAGCTTAGCAAGGGACAGTTGGGGCACTGAAGCTTTCTTT
>TRBJ1-1|NA|NA|TRBV7-2
CASSLVVGGGGNTEAFF
TGTGCCAGCAGCTTAGTGGTCGGGGGAGGGGGGAACACTGAAGCTTTCTTT
>TRBJ1-2|NA|NA|TRBV27
CASSLAGVELTGYTF
TGTGCCAGCAGTTTGGCAGGGGTTGAGTTAACTGGCTACACCTTC
>TRBJ1-2|NA|TRBD1|TRBV7-6
CASSLGQGLQGYGYTF
TGTGCCAGCAGCCTGGGACAGGGACTCCAAGGCTATGGCTACACCTTC
>TRBJ1-5|NA|NA|TRBV27
CATPQGFGQPQHF
TGTGCCACCCCACAGGGATTTGGTCAGCCCCAGCATTTT
>TRBJ1-6|NA|NA|TRBV2
CASKEESSYNSPLHF
TGTGCCAGCAAGGAGGAGAGCTCCTATAATTCACCCCTCCACTTT
>TRBJ2-5|NA|NA|TRBV19
CASSWDRRGTQYF
TGTGCCAGTAGTTGGGACCGGAGGGGGACCCAGTACTTC
>TRBJ1-2|NA|NA|TRBV28
CASSPRETGPYGYTF
TGTGCCAGCAGTCCCCGGGAGACCGGACCTTACGGCTACACCTTC
>TRBJ1-6|few|NA|TRBV6-1
CASSEQKGKGPKNSPLHF
TGTGCCAGCAGTGAACAAAAGGGGAAGGGGCCGAAGAATTCACCCCTCCACTTT
>TRBJ1-2|NA|NA|TRBV6-5
CASSPLGGPGYTF
TGTGCCAGCAGTCCCCTGGGGGGGCCGGGCTACACCTTC
>TRBJ2-7|NA|NA|TRBV10-3
CATIPTLTGNEQYF
TGTGCCACCATACCGACCCTTACAGGGAACGAGCAGTACTTC
>TRBJ2-7|NA|NA|TRBV21-1
CASSSTYEQYF
TGTGCCAGCAGCTCCACCTACGAGCAGTACTTC
>TRBJ1-1|NA|TRBD1|TRBV13
CASSIITRGINTEAFF
TGTGCCAGCAGCATTATAACCAGGGGGATAAACACTGAAGCTTTCTTT